A single sample gave rise to the 8 T cell receptor beta chains below, sequenced in a study of cytomegalovirus exposure and HLA in healthy donors. The PCR employed 60 Vbeta primers together with 13 Jbeta primers. Clones were sequenced by immunoSEQ multiplex PCR, and TCRdb holds only the in-frame ones, with some missing. Of roughly 200,000 clones in the sample, less than 90% were seen once. The sample comprised PBMCs. The receptors come from a woman in her 30s in good health and CMV-seronegative.

This clone was detected only a few times. The J gene is TRBJ2-1, the V gene TRBV27; TRBD1 is a possible D gene (5 bases). V lost 3 bases and J lost 7, with 16 bases in between. The CDR3 totals 15 residues. Per germline, CDR1 MNHEY and CDR2 SMNVEV (reference sequence). CDR3 in DNA: TGTGCCAGCAGTTTTTTGCGTGACAGTTTGAATGAGCAGTTCTTC. This encodes CASSFLRDSLNEQFF.

The gene calls are TRBV6-6 and TRBJ1-1; 8 nucleotides line up with TRBD1. The V gene end was trimmed by 2 bases and the J gene end by 1 base; junction bases not matched to a gene: 6. The CDR3 has 16 residues. CDR1 is MNHNY, CDR2 SVGAGI, per germline (reference sequence). The CDR3 here is CASSYPTQGGNTEAFF. CDR3 nucleotide sequence: TGTGCCAGCAGTTACCCAACACAGGGGGGGAACACTGAAGCTTTCTTT.

The sample holds a few counts of this clone. This sequence joins TRBV6-6 and TRBJ1-3, with TRBD1 identical over 10 bases. Losses at the gene ends were 0 bases for V and 2 bases for J; bases not matched to a gene: 1. CDR1 is MNHNY, CDR2 SVGAGI, per germline (reference sequence). The CDR3 is 16 residues long. The DNA for the CDR3 is TGTGCCAGCAGTTACTCGGGACAGGGGACTGGAAACACCATATATTTT. Amino acid sequence: CASSYSGQGTGNTIYF.

The rearrangement uses TRBV6-1 and TRBJ2-3; 7 bases match TRBD2. CDR3 length equals 13 residues. V shed 6 bases and J 7 bases; nucleotides not matched to a gene: 7. Germline V lookup: CDR1 MNHNS, CDR2 SASEGT. As DNA, the CDR3 is TGTGCCAGCAGGGTGCGGGGGAATTATACGCAGTATTTT. It codes for CASRVRGNYTQYF.

This chain uses TRBV7-3 with TRBJ2-2; D gene ambiguous. This CDR3 is built from 14 residues. CDR1 and CDR2 (germline): SGHTA, FQGTGA. Trimming removed 2 bases at V and 2 bases at J, with 6 bases between. The CDR3 bases are TGTGCCAGCAGCTTATTGGCTAACACCGGGGAGCTGTTTTTT. This codes for CASSLLANTGELFF.

The chain is built from TRBV19 and TRBJ2-7; TRBD2 matches at 12 bases. V gave up 8 bases and J gave up 5 bases; unmatched junction bases: 7. Germline V lookup: CDR1 LNHDA, CDR2 SQIVND (reference sequence). This CDR3 has 14 residues. The CDR3 sequence: CASSTSGRINEQYF. CDR3 sequence (DNA): TGTGCCAGTTCTACTAGCGGGAGGATCAACGAGCAGTACTTC.

This clone came up a few times. This chain connects TRBV5-1 to TRBJ1-1, with D perhaps matching TRBD1 (6 bases). The ends were cut back, 4 bases at V and 0 bases at J, with 13 bases in the middle. The CDR3 runs to 15 residues. Germline V lookup: CDR1 SGHRS, CDR2 YFSETQ. CDR3 amino acids: CASSPDSYMNTEAFF. The CDR3 coding sequence is TGCGCCAGCAGCCCGGACAGCTATATGAACACTGAAGCTTTCTTT. Complete variable domain (other parts from reference TRBV5-1 and TRBJ1-1): KAGVTQTPRYLIKTRGQQVTLSCSPISGHRSVSWYQQTPGQGLQFLFEYFSETQRNKGNFPGRFSGRQFSNSRSEMNVSTLELGDSALYLCASSPDSYMNTEAFFGQGTRLTVV.

The chain couples TRBV5-8 to TRBJ1-1; no definite D call. The V gene's germline CDR1 is SGHTS and CDR2 YDEGEE. V lost 4 bases and J lost 3, with 13 bases in between. This CDR3 is built from 14 residues. DNA for the CDR3: TGTGCCAGCAGCCCTCGGCGGTTCCACACTGAAGCTTTCTTT. Amino acid sequence: CASSPRRFHTEAFF.